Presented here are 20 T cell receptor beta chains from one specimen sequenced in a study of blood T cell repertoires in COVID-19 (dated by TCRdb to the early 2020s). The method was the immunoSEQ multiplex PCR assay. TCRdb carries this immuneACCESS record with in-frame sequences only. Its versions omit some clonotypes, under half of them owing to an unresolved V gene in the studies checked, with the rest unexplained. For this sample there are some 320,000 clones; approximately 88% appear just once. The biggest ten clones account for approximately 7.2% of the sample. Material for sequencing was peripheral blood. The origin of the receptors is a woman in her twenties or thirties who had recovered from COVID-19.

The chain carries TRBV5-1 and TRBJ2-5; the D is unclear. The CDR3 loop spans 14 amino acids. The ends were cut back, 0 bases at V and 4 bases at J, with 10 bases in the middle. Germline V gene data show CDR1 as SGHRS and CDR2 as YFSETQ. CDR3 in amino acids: CASSLGAHRETQYF. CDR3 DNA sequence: TGCGCCAGCAGCTTGGGGGCGCACCGAGAGACCCAGTACTTC.

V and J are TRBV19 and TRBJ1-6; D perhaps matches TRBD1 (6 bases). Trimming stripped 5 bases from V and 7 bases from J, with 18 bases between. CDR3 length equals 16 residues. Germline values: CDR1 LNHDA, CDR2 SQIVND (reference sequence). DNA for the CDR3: TGTGCCAGTAGTTCACCGGGACATCGACTCAATTCACCCCTCCACTTT. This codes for CASSSPGHRLNSPLHF.

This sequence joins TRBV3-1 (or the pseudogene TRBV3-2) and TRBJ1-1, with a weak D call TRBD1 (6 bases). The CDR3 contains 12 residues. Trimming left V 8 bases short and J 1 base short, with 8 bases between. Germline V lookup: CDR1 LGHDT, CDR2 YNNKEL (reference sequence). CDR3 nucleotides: TGTGCCAGCTGGGGACAGAACACTGAAGCTTTCTTT. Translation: CASWGQNTEAFF.

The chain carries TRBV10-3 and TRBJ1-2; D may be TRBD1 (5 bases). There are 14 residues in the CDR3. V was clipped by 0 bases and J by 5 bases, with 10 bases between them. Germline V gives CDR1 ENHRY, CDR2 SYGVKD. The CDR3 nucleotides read TGTGCCATCAGTGAGTCGGGGGGGGAGTATGGCTACACCTTC. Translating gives CAISESGGEYGYTF.

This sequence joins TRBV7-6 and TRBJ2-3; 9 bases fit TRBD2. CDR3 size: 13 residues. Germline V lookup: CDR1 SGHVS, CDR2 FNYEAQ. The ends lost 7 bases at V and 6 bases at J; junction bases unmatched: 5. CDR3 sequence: CASNGGGADTQYF. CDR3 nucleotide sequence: TGTGCCAGCAATGGCGGGGGGGCGGATACGCAGTATTTT.

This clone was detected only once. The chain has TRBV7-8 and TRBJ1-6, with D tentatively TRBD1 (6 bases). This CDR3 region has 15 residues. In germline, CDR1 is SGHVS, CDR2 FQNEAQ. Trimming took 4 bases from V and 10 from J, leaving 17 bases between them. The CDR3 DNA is TGTGCCAGCAGCTCATATTACAGGGTTGGGTCACCCCTCCACTTT. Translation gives CASSSYYRVGSPLHF.

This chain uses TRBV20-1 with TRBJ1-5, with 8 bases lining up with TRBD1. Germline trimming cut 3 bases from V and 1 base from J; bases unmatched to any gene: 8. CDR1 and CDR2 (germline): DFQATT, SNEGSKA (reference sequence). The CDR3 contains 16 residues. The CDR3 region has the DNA TGCAGTGCTAGTGGACAGGGCCAATTAAGCAATCAGCCCCAGCATTTT. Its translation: CSASGQGQLSNQPQHF.

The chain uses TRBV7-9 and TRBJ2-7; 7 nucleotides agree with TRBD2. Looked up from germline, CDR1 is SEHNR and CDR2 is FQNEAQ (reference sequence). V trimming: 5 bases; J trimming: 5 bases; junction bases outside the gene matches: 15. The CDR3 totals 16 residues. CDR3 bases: TGTGCCAGCAGCCCACCCCGGGGGGACGGTCGCGACGAGCAGTACTTC. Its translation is CASSPPRGDGRDEQYF.

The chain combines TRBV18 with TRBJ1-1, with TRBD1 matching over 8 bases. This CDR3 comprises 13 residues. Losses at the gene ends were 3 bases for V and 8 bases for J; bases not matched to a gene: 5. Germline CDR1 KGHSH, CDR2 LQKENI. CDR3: CASSPPYRGEAFF. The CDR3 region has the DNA TGTGCCAGCTCACCGCCCTACAGGGGGGAAGCTTTCTTT.

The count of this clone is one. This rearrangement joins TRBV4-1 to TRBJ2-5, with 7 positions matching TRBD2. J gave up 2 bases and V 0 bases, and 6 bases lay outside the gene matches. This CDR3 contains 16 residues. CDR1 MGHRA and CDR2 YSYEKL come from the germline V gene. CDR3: CASSQESGTNQETQYF. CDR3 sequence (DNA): TGCGCCAGCAGCCAAGAGTCAGGGACTAATCAAGAGACCCAGTACTTC.

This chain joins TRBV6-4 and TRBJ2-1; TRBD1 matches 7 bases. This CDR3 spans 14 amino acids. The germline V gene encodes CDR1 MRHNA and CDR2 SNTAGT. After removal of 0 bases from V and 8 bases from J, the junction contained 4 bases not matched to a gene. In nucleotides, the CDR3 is TGTGCCAGCAGTGACTCAGAGGGGGCCGATGAGCAGTTCTTC. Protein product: CASSDSEGADEQFF.

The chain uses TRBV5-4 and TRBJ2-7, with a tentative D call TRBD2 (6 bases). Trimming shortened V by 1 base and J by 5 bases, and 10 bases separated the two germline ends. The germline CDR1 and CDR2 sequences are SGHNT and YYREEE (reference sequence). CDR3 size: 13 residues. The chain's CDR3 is CASSLSGVHEQYF. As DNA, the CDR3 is TGTGCCAGCAGCTTGTCGGGGGTCCACGAGCAGTACTTC.

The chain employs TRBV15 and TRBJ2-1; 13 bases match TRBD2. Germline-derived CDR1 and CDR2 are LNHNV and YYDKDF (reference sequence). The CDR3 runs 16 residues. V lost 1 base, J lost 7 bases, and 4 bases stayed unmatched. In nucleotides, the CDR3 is TGTGCCACCAGCAGAGTTGGACTAGCGGGGGCGAATGAGCAGTTCTTC. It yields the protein CATSRVGLAGANEQFF.

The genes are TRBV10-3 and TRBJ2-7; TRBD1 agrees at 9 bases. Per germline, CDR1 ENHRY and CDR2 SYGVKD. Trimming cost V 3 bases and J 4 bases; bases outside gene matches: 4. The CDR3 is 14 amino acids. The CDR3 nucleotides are TGTGCCATCAGTGACGGACAGGGGCGGTACGAGCAGTACTTC. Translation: CAISDGQGRYEQYF.

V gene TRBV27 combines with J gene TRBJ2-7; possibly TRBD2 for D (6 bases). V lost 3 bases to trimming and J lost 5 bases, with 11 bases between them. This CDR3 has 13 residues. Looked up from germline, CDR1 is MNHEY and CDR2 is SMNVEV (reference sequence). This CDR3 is CASSLGGPNEQYF. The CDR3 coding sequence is TGTGCCAGCAGTTTGGGGGGTCCCAACGAGCAGTACTTC.

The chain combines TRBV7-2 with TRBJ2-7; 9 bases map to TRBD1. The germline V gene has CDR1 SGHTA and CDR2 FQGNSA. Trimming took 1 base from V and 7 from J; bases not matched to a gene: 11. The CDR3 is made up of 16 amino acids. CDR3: CASSLDPGQGEREQYF. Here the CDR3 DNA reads TGTGCCAGCAGCTTAGACCCGGGACAGGGCGAAAGGGAGCAGTACTTC.

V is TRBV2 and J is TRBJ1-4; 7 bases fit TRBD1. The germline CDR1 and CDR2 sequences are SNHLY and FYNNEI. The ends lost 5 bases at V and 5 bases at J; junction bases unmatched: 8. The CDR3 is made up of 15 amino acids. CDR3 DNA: TGTGCCAGCAGTTCGGGGACAGCTCTCAATGAAAAACTGTTTTTT. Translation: CASSSGTALNEKLFF.

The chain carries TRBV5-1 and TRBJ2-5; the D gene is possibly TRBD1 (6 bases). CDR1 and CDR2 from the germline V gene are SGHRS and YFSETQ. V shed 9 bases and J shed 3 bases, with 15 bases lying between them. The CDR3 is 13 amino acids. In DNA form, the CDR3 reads TGCGCCATCACGAGGACAGCGAAAGAGACCCAGTACTTC. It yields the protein CAITRTAKETQYF.

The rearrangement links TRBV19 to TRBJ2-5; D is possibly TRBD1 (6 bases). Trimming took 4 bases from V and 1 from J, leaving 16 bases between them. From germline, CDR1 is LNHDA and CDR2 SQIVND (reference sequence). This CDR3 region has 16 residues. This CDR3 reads CASSTLPGAPQETQYF. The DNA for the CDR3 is TGTGCCAGTAGTACTCTACCAGGGGCCCCCCAAGAGACCCAGTACTTC.

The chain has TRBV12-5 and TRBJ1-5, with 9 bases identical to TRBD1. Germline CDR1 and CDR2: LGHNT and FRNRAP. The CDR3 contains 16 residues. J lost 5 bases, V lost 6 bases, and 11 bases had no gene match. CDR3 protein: CASGPVRDRAYQPQHF. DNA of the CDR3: TGTGCTAGTGGCCCCGTGAGGGACAGGGCTTATCAGCCCCAGCATTTT.